Below, one T cell receptor beta chain is given with its context. No cognate antigen has been identified for it. Base quality data are lacking; no much larger clone is found one base away. TCRbeta CDR3 regions were amplified from genomic DNA by means of the immunoSEQ Assay, a bias-controlled multiplex PCR. In the original analysis: The number of nucleated cells in each sample was estimated by amplification of reference gene primers within the assay. To quantify the absolute abundance of each unique TCRbeta CDR3 rearrangement, sequence reads were collapsed and filtered. For each sample, productive Simpson clonality was calculated as the square root of Simpson's diversity index across productive rearrangements. This immuneACCESS table, as held by TCRdb, lists in-frame sequences with V and J called but not all clones. Of the missing ones, under half trace to an unresolved V gene in checked studies; the others have no known cause. V and J calls plus clone size are reproduced from that table; the DNA served to infer D and trimming. The sample table holds 60,000 to 75,000 clones, of which more than 80% were seen once. The ten biggest clones cover approximately 1.9% of the sample.

Based on the germline V gene (reference sequence), the CDR1 and CDR2 sequences are GTSNPN and SVGIG. From the cysteine through the phenylalanine, the CDR3 covers 15 amino acids. This entry keeps only the CDR3 DNA: 45 bases, framed from base 1. Ends trimmed: V by 3 bases, J by 5 bases; bases unmatched to a gene: 7. Each collaborating institution followed its own protocols to collect whole blood in K2EDTA tubes. For TCRbeta analysis, collaborator samples were shipped as frozen whole blood, as isolated PBMCs, or as DNA extracted from either sample type. The data were obtained in a study of blood T cell repertoires in COVID-19 (dated by TCRdb to 2018 to 2020). A note on the overall study: Samples covering the acute and convalescent phases of COVID-19 were provided by collaborators in the United States, Italy and Spain. Where available, HLA class I and class II types were taken from metadata supplied by the sample provider and were not determined by assay-based typing. The repertoires were released in a freely available public database meant as a resource for research on the immune response to SARS-CoV-2. The material from the prospective study consisted of cDNA or gDNA derived from T cells, B-cell-depleted T cells, or PBMCs. Samples were obtained from the ongoing ImmuneRACE study (first 160 participants) and from over 1,000 subjects provided by 6 global collaborators. A de-identified subject ID, COVID-19 status, age in years and sex were almost always included in the sample metadata. Deeply sampled blood TCRbeta repertoires from subjects exposed to, actively infected with, or recovered from COVID-19 were included in the dataset. The research as a whole found: How much clinical and demographic metadata was included differed by source and by participant, and the metadata was provided uncurated.

This receptor chain uses TRBV30 and TRBJ1-6; 7 nucleotides in the junction match TRBD1. Material: peripheral blood. The sequence was obtained from a man aged 30 to 39 with acute or convalescent COVID-19. Here is the DNA: TGTGCCTGGAGGATTCCAGACAGGGATAATTCACCCCTCCACTTT. This translates into CAWRIPDRDNSPLHF.